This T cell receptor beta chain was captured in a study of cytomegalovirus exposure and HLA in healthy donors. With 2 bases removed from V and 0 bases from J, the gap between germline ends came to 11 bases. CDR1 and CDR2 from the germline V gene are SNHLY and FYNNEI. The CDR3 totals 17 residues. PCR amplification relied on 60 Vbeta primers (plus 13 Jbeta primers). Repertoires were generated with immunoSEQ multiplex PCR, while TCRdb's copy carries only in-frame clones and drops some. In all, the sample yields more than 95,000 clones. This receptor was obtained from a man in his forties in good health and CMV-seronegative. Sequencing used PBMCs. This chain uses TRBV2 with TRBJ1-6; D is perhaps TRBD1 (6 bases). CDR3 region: CASSEPGQSSYNSPLHF. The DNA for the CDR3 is TGTGCCAGCAGTGAACCAGGACAGAGCTCCTATAATTCACCCCTCCACTTT. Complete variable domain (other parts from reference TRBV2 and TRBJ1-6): EPEVTQTPSHQVTQMGQEVILRCVPISNHLYFYWYRQILGQKVEFLVSFYNNEISEKSEIFDDQFSVERPDGSNFTLKIRSTKLEDSAMYFCASSEPGQSSYNSPLHFGNGTRLTVT.